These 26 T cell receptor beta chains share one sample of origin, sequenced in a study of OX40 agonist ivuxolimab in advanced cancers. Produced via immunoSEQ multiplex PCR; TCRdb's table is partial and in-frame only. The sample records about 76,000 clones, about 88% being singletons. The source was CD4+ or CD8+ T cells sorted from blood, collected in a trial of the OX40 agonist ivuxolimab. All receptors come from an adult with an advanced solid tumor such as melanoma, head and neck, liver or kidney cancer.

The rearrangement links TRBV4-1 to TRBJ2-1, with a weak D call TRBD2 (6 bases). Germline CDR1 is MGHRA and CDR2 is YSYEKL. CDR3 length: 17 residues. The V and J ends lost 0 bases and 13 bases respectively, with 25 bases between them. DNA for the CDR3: TGCGCCAGCAGCCAAGACGGGCATCTACTAGCCAAAAACATTCAGTTCTTC. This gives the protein CASSQDGHLLAKNIQFF.

In nucleotides, the CDR3 is TGTGCCAGCAGCTTAGAAAGGGGGGAACAGCCCCAGCATTTT. Protein product: CASSLERGEQPQHF. The chain uses TRBV7-8 and TRBJ1-5; possible D gene TRBD1, 6 bases. Germline lookup yields CDR1 SGHVS and CDR2 FQNEAQ. This CDR3 has 14 residues. V was cut by 1 base and J by 7 bases, with 11 bases left in between.

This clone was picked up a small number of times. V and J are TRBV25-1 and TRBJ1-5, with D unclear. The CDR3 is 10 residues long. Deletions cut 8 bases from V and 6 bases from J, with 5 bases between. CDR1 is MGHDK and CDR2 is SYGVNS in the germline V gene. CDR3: CASGTQPQHF. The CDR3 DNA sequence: TGTGCCAGCGGAACTCAGCCCCAGCATTTT.

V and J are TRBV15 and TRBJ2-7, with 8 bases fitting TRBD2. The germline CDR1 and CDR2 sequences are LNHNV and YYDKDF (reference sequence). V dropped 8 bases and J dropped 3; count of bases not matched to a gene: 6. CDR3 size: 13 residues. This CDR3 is CATALGLVYEQYF. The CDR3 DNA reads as TGTGCCACCGCACTGGGACTAGTCTACGAGCAGTACTTC.

CDR3 in DNA: TGTGCCAGCAGTTGGGGACTAGCGGGAGGGCCGGAGACCCAGTACTTC. Translating gives CASSWGLAGGPETQYF. V and J are TRBV6-5 and TRBJ2-5; 16 positions agree with TRBD2. The CDR3 is 16 amino acids. V trimming: 4 bases; J trimming: 5 bases; junction bases outside the gene matches: 4. Per germline, CDR1 MNHEY and CDR2 SVGAGI.

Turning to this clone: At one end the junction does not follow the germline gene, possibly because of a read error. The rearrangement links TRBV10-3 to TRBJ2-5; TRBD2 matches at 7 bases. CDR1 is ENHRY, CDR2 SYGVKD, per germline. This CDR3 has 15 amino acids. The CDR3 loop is CAISVEPGGSEQYHF. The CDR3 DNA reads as TGTGCCATCAGTGTCGAACCGGGGGGTTCGGAGCAGTACCACTTC.

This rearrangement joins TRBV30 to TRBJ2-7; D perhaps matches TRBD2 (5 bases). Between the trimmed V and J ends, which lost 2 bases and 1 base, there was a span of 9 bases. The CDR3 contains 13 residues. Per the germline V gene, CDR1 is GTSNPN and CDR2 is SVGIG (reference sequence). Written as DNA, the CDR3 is TGTGCCTGGAGTCCCGGGATTTCCTACGAGCAGTACTTC. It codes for CAWSPGISYEQYF. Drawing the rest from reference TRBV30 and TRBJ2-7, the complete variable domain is SQTIHQWPATLVQPVGSPLSLECTVEGTSNPNLYWYRQAAGRGLQLLFYSVGIGQISSEVPQNLSASRPQDRQFILSSKKLLLSDSGFYLCAWSPGISYEQYFGPGTRLTVT.

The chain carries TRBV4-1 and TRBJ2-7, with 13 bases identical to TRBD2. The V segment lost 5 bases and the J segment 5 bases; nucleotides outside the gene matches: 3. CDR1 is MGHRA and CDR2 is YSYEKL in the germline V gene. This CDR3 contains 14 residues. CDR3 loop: CASSELAGGHEQYF. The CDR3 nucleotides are TGCGCCAGCAGCGAACTAGCGGGAGGGCACGAGCAGTACTTC.

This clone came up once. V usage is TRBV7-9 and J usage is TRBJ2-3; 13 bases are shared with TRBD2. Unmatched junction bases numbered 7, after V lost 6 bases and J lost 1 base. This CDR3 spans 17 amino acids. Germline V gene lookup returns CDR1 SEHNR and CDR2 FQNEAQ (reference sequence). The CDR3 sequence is CASRGTSGKLGTDTQYF. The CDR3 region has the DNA TGTGCCAGCAGAGGGACTAGCGGGAAGCTGGGCACAGATACGCAGTATTTT. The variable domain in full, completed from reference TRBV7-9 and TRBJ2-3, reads DTGVSQNPRHKITKRGQNVTFRCDPISEHNRLYWYRQTLGQGPEFLTYFQNEAQLEKSRLLSDRFSAERPKGSFSTLEIQRTEQGDSAMYLCASRGTSGKLGTDTQYFGPGTRLTVL.

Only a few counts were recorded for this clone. Here the CDR3 DNA reads TGTGCCAGCAGCGTAGGCGTCTCTAGCGGCAGCACAGATACGCAGTATTTT. The encoded protein is CASSVGVSSGSTDTQYF. The genes are TRBV9 and TRBJ2-3; 7 bases fit TRBD2. Per germline, CDR1 SGDLS and CDR2 YYNGEE. The length of the CDR3 is 17 residues. The trim removed 0 bases at V and 0 bases at J, leaving 7 bases unmatched.

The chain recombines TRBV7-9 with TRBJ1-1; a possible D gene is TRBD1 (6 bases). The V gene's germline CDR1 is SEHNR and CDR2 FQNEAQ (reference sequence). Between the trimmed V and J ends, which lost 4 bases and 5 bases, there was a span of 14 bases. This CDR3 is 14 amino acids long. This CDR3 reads CASSSGTGNTEAFF. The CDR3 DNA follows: TGTGCCAGCAGCTCCGGAACAGGGAATACTGAAGCTTTCTTT.

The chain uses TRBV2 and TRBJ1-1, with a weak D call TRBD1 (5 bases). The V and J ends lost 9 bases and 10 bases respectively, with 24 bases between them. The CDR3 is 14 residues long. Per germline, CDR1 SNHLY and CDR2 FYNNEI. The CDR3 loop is CARQSSDSFDGAFF. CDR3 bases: TGTGCCAGACAGAGCTCAGACAGCTTCGATGGAGCTTTCTTT.

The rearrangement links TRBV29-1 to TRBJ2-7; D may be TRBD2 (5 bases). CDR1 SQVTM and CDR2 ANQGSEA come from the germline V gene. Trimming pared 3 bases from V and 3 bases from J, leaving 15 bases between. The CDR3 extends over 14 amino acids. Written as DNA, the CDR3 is TGCAGCGTTGACACGCCGGGGTCGAGCTACGAGCAGTACTTC. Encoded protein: CSVDTPGSSYEQYF.

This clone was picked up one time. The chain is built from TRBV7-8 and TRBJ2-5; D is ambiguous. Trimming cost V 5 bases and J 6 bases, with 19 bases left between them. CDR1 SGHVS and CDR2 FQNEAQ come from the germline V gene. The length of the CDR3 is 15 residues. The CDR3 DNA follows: TGTGCCAGCAGCACCTCGGCTAGTCTCCTGCAGACCCAGTACTTC. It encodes CASSTSASLLQTQYF.

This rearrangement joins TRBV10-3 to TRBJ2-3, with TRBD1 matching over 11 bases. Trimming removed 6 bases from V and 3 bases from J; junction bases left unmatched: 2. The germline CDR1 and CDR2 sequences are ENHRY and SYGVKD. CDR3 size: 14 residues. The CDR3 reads CAIRDRGRTDTQYF. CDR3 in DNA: TGTGCCATCAGGGACAGGGGGCGAACAGATACGCAGTATTTT.

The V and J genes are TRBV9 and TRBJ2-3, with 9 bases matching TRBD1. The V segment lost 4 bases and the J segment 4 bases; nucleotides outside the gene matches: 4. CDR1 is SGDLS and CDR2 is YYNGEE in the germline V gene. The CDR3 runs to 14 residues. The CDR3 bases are TGTGCCAGCAGCATGGACAGGGGCCCAGATACGCAGTATTTT. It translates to CASSMDRGPDTQYF.

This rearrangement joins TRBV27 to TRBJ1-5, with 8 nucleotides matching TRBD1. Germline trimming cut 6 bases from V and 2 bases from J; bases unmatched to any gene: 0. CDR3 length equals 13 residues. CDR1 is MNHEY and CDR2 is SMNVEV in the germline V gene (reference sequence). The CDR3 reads CASRTGGNQPQHF. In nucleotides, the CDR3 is TGTGCCAGCAGGACAGGGGGCAATCAGCCCCAGCATTTT.

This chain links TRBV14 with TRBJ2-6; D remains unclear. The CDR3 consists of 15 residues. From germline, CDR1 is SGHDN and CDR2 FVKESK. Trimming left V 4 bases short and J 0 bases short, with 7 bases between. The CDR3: CASSLGFSGANVLTF. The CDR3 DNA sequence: TGTGCCAGCAGCCTAGGGTTCTCTGGGGCCAACGTCCTGACTTTC.

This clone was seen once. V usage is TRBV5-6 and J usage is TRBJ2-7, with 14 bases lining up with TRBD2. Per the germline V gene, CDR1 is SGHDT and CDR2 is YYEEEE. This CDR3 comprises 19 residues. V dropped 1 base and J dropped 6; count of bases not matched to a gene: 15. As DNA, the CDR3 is TGTGCCAGCAGCTTGATTGGACTAGCGGGAGGTGTGCGGCTGCTCGAGCAGTACTTC. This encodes CASSLIGLAGGVRLLEQYF.

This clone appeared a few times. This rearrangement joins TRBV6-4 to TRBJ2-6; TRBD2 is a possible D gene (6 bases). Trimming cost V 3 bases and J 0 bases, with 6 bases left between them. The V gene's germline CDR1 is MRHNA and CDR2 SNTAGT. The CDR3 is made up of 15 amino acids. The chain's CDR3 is CASSEAGSGANVLTF. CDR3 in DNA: TGTGCCAGCAGTGAAGCGGGCTCTGGGGCCAACGTCCTGACTTTC.

The CDR3 reads CSAEGGEQYF. The CDR3 bases are TGCAGCGCCGAAGGGGGCGAGCAGTACTTC. V gene TRBV29-1 combines with J gene TRBJ2-7, with D possibly TRBD1 on 6 matching bases. The CDR3 is made up of 10 amino acids. Germline CDR1 SQVTM, CDR2 ANQGSEA. Trimming removed 7 bases from V and 6 bases from J, with 10 bases in between.

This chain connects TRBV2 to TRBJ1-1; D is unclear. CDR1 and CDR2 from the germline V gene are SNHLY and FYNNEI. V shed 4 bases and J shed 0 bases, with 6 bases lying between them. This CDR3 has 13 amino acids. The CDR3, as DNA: TGTGCCAGCAGTGGCGAACTGAACACTGAAGCTTTCTTT. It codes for CASSGELNTEAFF.

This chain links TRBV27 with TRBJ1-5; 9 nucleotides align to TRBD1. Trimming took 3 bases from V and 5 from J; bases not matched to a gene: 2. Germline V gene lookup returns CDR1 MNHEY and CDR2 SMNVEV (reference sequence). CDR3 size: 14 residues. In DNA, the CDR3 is TGTGCCAGCAGTTTGGGACAGGGTTATCAGCCCCAGCATTTT. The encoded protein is CASSLGQGYQPQHF.

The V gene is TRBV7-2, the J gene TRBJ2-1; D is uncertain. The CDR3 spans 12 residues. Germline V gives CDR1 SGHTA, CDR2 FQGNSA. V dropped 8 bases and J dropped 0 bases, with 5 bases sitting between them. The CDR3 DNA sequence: TGTGCCAGCCGTGGCTCCTACAATGAGCAGTTCTTC. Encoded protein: CASRGSYNEQFF.

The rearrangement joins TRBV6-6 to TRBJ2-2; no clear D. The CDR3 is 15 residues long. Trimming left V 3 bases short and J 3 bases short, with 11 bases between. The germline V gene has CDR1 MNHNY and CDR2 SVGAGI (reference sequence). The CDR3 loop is CASSYNRAHTGELFF. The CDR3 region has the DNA TGTGCCAGCAGTTATAACCGGGCGCACACCGGGGAGCTGTTTTTT.

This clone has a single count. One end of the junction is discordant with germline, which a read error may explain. In nucleotides, the CDR3 is TGTGCTAGCAGCTTTGGACAGGGCTACGAGCAGTACTTC. It is translated as CASSFGQGYEQYF. The J gene is TRBJ2-7, the V gene TRBV7-7; 8 positions match TRBD1. CDR1 and CDR2 (germline): SSHAT, FNYEAQ (reference sequence). The CDR3 consists of 13 residues.